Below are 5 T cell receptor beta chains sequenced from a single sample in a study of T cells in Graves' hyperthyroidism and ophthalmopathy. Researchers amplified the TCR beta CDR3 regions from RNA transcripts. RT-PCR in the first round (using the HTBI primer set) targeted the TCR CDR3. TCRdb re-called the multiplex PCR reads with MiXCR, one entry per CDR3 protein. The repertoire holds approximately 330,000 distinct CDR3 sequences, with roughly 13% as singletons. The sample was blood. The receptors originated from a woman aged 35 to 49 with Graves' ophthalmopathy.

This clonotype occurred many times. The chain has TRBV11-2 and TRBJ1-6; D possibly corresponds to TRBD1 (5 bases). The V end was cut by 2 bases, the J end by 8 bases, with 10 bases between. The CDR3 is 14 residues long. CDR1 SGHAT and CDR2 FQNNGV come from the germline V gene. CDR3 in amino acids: CASSLTMGDSPLHF. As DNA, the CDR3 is TGTGCCAGCAGCTTAACAATGGGGGATTCACCCCTCCACTTT.

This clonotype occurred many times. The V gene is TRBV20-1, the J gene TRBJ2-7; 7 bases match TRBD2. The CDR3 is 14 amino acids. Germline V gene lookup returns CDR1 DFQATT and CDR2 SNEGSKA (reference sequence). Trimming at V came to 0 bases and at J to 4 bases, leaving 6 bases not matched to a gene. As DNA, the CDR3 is TGCAGTGCTAGAGAGGGAGGGATTTCGTACGAGCAGTACTTC. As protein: CSAREGGISYEQYF.

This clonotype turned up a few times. CDR3 protein: CASSLGLAGGNYEQYF. The CDR3 DNA sequence: TGTGCCAGCAGCCTGGGACTAGCGGGGGGTAACTACGAGCAGTACTTC. The chain employs TRBV5-4 and TRBJ2-7, with 15 bases identical to TRBD2. The CDR3 contains 16 residues. CDR1 and CDR2 from the germline V gene are SGHNT and YYREEE (reference sequence). Trimming removed 4 bases from V and 3 bases from J; junction bases left unmatched: 5.

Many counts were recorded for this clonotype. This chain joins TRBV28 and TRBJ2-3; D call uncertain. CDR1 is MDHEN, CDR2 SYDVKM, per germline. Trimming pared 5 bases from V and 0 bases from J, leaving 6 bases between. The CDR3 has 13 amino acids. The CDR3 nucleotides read TGTGCCAGCAGTACACCTAGCACAGATACGCAGTATTTT. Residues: CASSTPSTDTQYF.

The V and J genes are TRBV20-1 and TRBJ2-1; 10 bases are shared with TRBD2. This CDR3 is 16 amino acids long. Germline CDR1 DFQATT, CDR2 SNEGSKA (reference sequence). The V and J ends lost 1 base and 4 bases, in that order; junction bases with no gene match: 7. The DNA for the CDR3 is TGCAGTGCTAGAGGTCCTAGCGGGAGAGGTTACAATGAGCAGTTCTTC. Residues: CSARGPSGRGYNEQFF.